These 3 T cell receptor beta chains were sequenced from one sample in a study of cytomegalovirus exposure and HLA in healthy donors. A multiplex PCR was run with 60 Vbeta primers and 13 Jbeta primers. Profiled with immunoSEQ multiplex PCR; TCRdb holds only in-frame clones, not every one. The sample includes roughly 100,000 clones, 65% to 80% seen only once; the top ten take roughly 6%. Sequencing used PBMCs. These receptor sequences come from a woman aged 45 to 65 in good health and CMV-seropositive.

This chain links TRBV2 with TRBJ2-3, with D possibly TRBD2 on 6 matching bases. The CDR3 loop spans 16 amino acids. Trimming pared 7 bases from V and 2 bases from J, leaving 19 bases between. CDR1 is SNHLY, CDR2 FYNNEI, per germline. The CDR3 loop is CASIADRDSYTDTQYF. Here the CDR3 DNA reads TGTGCCAGCATTGCCGACCGGGACTCCTACACAGATACGCAGTATTTT.

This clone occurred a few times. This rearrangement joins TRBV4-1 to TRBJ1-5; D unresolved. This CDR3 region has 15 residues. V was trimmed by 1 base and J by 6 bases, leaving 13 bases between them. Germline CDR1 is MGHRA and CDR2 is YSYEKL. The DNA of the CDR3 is TGCGCCAGCAGCCAAGTATCCACATACAGTCAGCCCCAGCATTTT. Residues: CASSQVSTYSQPQHF.

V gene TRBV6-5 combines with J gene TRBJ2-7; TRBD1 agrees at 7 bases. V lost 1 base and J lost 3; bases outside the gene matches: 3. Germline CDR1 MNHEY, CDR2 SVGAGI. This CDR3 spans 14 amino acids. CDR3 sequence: CASSYYGTDYEQYF. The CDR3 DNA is TGTGCCAGCAGTTACTACGGGACAGACTACGAGCAGTACTTC.